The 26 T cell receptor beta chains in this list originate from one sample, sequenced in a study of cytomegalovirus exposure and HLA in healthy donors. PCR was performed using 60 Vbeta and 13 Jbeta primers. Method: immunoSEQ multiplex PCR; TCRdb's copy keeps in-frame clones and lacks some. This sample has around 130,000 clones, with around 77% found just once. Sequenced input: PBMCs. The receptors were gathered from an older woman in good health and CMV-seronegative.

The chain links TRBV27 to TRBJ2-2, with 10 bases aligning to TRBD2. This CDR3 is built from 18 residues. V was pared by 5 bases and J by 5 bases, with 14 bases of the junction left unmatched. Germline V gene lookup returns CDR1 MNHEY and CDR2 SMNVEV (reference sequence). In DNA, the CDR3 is TGTGCCAGCAGTGACCTTTTACTAGCGGGACAAACAACCGGGGAGCTGTTTTTT. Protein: CASSDLLLAGQTTGELFF.

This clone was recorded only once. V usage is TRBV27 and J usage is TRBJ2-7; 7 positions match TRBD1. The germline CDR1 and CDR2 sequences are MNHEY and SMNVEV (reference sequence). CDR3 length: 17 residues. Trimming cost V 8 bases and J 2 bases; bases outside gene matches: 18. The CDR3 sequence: CASRWRQGVSSPYEQYF. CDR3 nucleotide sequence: TGTGCCAGCCGTTGGCGACAGGGTGTGAGTTCCCCCTACGAGCAGTACTTC.

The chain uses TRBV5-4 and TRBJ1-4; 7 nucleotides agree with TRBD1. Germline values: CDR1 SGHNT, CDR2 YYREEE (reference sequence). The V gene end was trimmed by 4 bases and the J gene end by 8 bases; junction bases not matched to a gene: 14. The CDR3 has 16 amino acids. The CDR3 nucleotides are TGTGCCAGCAGCCACCGTGAGAGGGGGCTAGAGGAAAAACTGTTTTTT. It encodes CASSHRERGLEEKLFF.

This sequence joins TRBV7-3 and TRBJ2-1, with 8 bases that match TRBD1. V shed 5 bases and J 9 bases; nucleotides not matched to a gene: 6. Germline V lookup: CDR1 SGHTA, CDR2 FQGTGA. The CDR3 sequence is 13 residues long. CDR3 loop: CASSGRTGTEQFF. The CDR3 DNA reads TGTGCCAGCAGCGGGCGGACAGGGACTGAGCAGTTCTTC. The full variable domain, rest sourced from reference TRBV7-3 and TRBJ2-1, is GAGVSQTPSNKVTEKGKYVELRCDPISGHTALYWYRQSLGQGPEFLIYFQGTGAADDSGLPNDRFFAVRPEGSVSTLKIQRTERGDSAVYLCASSGRTGTEQFFGPGTRLTVL.

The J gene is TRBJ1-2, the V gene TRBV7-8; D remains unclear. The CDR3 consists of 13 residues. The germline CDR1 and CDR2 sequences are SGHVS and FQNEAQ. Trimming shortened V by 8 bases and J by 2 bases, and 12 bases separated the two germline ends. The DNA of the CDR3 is TGTGCCAGCGCTGAAGACAAGAACTATGGCTACACCTTC. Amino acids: CASAEDKNYGYTF.

CDR3 region: CASSHRLGNEQFF. DNA of the CDR3: TGTGCCAGCAGCCACAGACTAGGGAATGAGCAGTTCTTC. The V and J genes are TRBV7-8 and TRBJ2-1; D possibly corresponds to TRBD2 (6 bases). Germline CDR1 SGHVS, CDR2 FQNEAQ. The ends were cut back, 5 bases at V and 7 bases at J, with 12 bases in the middle. The CDR3 spans 13 residues.

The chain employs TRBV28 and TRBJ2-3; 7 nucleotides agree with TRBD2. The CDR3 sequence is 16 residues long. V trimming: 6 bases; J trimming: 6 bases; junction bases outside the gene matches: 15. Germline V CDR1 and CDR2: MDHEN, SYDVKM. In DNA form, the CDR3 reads TGTGCCAGCAGCCGGGACTACCCCGCCAGAACTGATACGCAGTATTTT. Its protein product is CASSRDYPARTDTQYF.

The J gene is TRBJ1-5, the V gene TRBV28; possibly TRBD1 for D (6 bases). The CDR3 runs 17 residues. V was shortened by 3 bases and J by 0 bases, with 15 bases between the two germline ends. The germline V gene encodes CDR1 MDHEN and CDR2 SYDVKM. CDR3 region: CASSLTTYRASNQPQHF. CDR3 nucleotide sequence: TGTGCCAGCAGTTTGACGACATACAGGGCTAGCAATCAGCCCCAGCATTTT.

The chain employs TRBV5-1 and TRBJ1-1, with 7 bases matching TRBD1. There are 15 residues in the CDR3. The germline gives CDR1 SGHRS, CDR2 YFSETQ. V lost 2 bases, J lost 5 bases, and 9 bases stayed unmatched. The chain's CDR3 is CASSFVTGVATEAFF. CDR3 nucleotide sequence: TGCGCCAGCAGCTTCGTCACAGGGGTGGCGACTGAAGCTTTCTTT.

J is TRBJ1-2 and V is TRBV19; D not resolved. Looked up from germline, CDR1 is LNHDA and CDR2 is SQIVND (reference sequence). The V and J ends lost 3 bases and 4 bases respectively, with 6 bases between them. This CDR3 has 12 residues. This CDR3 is CASSMASYGYTF. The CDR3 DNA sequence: TGTGCCAGTAGTATGGCCTCCTATGGCTACACCTTC. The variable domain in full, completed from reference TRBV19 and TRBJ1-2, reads DGGITQSPKYLFRKEGQNVTLSCEQNLNHDAMYWYRQDPGQGLRLIYYSQIVNDFQKGDIAEGYSVSREKKESFPLTVTSAQKNPTAFYLCASSMASYGYTFGSGTRLTVV.

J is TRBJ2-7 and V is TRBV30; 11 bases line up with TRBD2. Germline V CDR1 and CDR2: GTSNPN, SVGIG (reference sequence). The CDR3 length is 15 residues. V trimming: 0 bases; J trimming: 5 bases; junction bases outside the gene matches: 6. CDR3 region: CAWSVRTSGFHEQYF. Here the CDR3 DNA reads TGTGCCTGGAGTGTTCGGACTAGCGGGTTTCACGAGCAGTACTTC.

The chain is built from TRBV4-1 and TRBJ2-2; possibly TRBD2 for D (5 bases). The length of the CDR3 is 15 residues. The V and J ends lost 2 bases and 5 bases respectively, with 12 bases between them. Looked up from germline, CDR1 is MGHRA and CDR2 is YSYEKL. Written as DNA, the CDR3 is TGCGCCAGCAGCCAACGAGGACTTCGTACCGGGGAGCTGTTTTTT. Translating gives CASSQRGLRTGELFF.

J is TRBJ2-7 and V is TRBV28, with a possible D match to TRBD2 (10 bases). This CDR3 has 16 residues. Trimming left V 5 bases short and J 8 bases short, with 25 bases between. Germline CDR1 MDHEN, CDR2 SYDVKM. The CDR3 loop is CASSTPASGGQGKQYF. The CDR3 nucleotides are TGTGCCAGCAGTACCCCCGCTAGCGGGGGACAGGGAAAGCAGTACTTC.

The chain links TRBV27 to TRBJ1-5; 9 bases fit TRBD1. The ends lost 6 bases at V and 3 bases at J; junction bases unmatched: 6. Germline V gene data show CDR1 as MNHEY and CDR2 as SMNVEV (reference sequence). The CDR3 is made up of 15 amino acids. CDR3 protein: CASRPGQGPNQPQHF. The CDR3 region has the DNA TGTGCCAGCAGACCGGGACAGGGCCCCAATCAGCCCCAGCATTTT.

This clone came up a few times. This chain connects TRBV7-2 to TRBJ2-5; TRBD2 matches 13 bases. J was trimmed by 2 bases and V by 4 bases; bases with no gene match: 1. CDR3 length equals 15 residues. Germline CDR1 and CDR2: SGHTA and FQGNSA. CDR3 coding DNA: TGTGCCAGCAGCTGGGGACTAGCGGGGCAAGAGACCCAGTACTTC. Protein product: CASSWGLAGQETQYF.

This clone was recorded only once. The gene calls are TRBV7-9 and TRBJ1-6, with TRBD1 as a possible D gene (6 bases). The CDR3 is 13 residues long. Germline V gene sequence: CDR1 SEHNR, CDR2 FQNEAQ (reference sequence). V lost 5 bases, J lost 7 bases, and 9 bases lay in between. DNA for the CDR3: TGTGCCAGCAGCCGGACAGCGAATTCACCCCTCCACTTT. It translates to CASSRTANSPLHF.

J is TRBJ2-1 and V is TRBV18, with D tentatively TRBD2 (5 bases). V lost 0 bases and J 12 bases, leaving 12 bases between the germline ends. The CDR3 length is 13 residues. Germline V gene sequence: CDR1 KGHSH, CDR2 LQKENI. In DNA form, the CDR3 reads TGTGCCAGCTCACCACCTAGCGCTGGTGGGCAGTTCTTC. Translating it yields CASSPPSAGGQFF.

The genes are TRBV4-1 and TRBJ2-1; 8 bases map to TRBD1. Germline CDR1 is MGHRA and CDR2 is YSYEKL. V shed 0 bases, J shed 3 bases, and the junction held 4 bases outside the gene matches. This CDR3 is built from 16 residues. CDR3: CASSQEDRGYYNEQFF. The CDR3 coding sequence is TGCGCCAGCAGCCAAGAAGACAGGGGTTACTACAATGAGCAGTTCTTC.

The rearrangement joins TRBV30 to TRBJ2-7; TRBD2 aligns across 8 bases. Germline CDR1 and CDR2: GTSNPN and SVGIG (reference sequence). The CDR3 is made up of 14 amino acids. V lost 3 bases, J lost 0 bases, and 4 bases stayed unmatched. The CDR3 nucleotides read TGTGCCTGGAGGGTAGCGGGGTACTCCTACGAGCAGTACTTC. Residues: CAWRVAGYSYEQYF.

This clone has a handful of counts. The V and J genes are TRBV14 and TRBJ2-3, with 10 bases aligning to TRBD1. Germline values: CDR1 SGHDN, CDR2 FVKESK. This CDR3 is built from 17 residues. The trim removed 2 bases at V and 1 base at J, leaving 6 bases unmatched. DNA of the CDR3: TGTGCCAGCAGCCAATTGACAGGGGGCGCTGGCACAGATACGCAGTATTTT. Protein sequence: CASSQLTGGAGTDTQYF.

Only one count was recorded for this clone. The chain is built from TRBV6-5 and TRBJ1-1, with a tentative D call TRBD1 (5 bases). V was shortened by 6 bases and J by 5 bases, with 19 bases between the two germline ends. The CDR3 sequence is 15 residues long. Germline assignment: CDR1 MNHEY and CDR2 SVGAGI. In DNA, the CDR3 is TGTGCCAGCAGAAGGGGCATTCAGGGATGGACTGAAGCTTTCTTT. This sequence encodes CASRRGIQGWTEAFF.

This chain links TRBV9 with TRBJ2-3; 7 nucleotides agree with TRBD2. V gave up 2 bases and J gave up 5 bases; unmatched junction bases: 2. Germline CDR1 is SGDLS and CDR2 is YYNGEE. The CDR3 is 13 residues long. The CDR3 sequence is CASSVGGEDTQYF. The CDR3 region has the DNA TGTGCCAGCAGCGTGGGGGGGGAAGATACGCAGTATTTT.

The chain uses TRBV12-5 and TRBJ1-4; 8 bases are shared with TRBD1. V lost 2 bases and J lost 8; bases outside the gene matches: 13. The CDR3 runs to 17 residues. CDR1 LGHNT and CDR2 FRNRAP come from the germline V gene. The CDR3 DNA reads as TGTGCTAGTGGTTTGTCCAACCAGGGGGCCGAAGGGGAAAAACTGTTTTTT. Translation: CASGLSNQGAEGEKLFF.

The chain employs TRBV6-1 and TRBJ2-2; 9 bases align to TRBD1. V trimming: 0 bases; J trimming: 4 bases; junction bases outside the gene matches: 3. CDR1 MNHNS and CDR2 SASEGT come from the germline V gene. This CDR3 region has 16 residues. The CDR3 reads CASSEAMGQGTGELFF. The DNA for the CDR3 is TGTGCCAGCAGTGAAGCGATGGGACAGGGCACCGGGGAGCTGTTTTTT.

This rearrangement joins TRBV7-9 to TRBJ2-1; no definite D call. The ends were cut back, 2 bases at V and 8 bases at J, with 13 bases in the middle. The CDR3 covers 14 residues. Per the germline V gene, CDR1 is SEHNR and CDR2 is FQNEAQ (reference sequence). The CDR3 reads CASSLNWLVHEQFF. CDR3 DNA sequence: TGTGCCAGCAGCTTAAATTGGCTCGTACATGAGCAGTTCTTC.

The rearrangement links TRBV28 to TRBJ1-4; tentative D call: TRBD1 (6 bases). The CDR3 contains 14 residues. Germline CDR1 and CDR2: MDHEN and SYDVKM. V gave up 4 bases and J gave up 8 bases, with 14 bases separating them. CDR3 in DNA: TGTGCCAGCAGTTCAACAGGGAGGGGAGAAAAACTGTTTTTT. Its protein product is CASSSTGRGEKLFF.